This entry concerns a single TCR beta chain. What it binds is unknown. These data come from a study of Graves' ophthalmopathy and Graves' hyperthyroidism. Whole-study findings and limits: The model forecast ophthalmopathy progression, reaching roughly 65% sensitivity and about 75% specificity.

The study amplified TCR beta CDR3 regions using RNA transcripts. Investigators did first-round RT-PCR with HTBI primers, then second-round multiplex PCR. Each CDR3 protein is one row after TCRdb ran MiXCR on the multiplex PCR reads. The sample lists around 1,200,000 distinct CDR3 sequences; roughly 35% were seen once. The diagnostic workup employed clinical symptoms, serum thyroxine, TRAb, thyroid ultrasound and orbital computed tomography. Between the trimmed V and J ends, which lost 5 bases and 1 base, there was a span of 12 bases. Germline CDR1 is SGHVS and CDR2 is FQNEAQ. CDR3 length equals 14 residues.

Sequenced material: peripheral blood or thyroid tissue (not recorded which). This sequence was found in an adult man with Graves' hyperthyroidism. The chain has TRBV7-8 and TRBJ2-7; D is possibly TRBD2 (6 bases). Written as DNA, the CDR3 is TGTGCCAGCAGCACGGGAGAAACTTCCTACGAGCAGTACTTC. This encodes CASSTGETSYEQYF.